This TCR beta chain was sequenced in a study of shared clonotypes between healthy human individuals. Terminally differentiated effector memory CD45RA+ cells were left out of the naive CD8 fraction, which was CD45RO-negative and positively selected for CCR7. Clones were sequenced by immunoSEQ multiplex PCR, and TCRdb holds only the in-frame ones, with some missing. The sample shows nearly 2 million clones, just under 95% of them seen only once. Sequenced: naive CD8+ T cells sorted from blood. The clonotype was recovered from a man between 18 and 29 years old in good health.

CDR3 amino acids: CASRDRGQETQYF. In DNA form, the CDR3 reads TGTGCCAGCCGAGACAGGGGCCAAGAGACCCAGTACTTC. The rearrangement uses TRBV11-2 and TRBJ2-5; 8 nucleotides line up with TRBD1. Germline-derived CDR1 and CDR2 are SGHAT and FQNNGV. This CDR3 contains 13 residues. Trimming removed 8 bases from V and 1 base from J; junction bases left unmatched: 3.